The present entry profiles one T cell receptor beta chain with its context. This specimen comes from a study of OX40 agonist ivuxolimab in advanced cancers. CDR1 is SGHRS, CDR2 YFSETQ, per germline. CDR3 length equals 18 residues. With V trimmed by 2 bases and J by 5 bases, 12 bases remained unmatched. Assay used: immunoSEQ multiplex PCR; TCRdb lists only in-frame clones, some missing. The table includes approximately 44,000 clones, 75% to 85% detected once. This receptor was obtained from an adult with an advanced solid tumor such as melanoma, head and neck, liver or kidney cancer. This specimen consisted of CD4+ or CD8+ T cells sorted from blood, obtained in a trial of the OX40 agonist ivuxolimab. V usage is TRBV5-1 and J usage is TRBJ2-2; 10 bases are a match to TRBD2. In DNA form, the CDR3 reads TGCGCCAGCAGCTTATCCACTGGACTAGCGGCGAGAACCGGGGAGCTGTTTTTT. Amino acids: CASSLSTGLAARTGELFF.